This T cell receptor (beta chain) was observed in a study of human T cells and chemical hapten exposure. Across the whole study: Read at 6 days, the patch tests placed 0.01% DPC on the upper back. Overall study findings and caveats: The study found that DPC sensitization did not change TCRs above 1 in 1000 frequency. Alopecia in all donors means immunity may differ from healthy individuals.

Time point of the sample: patch test 1, 2 weeks after DPC sensitization. Treatment described: therapeutic diphenylcyclopropenone sensitization with weekly scalp DPC. TCRdb used MiXCR to reprocess the RACE reads, holding one entry per CDR3 protein. The sample gives about 360,000 distinct CDR3 sequences, around 7% of which show up once; roughly 7.9% is in the top ten. Comment on this clonotype: Its antigen is currently unknown.

The specimen was whole blood, collected in connection with sensitization to the hapten diphenylcyclopropenone (DPC). This TCR came from a woman under 30 with alopecia areata. Some clones in this sample may be carry-over from other donors' samples.

CDR3 in DNA: TGTGCCAGCAGCCCGCAGCCCGGTACCTCGACAGGGGCCTCTGGGGGCCTCTCTGGAAACACCATATATTTT. Translated: CASSPQPGTSTGASGGLSGNTIYF. The chain recombines TRBV11-1 with TRBJ1-3; 8 bases match TRBD1. CDR3 length: 24 residues. Trimming removed 5 bases from V and 0 bases from J; junction bases left unmatched: 30. Germline assignment: CDR1 SGHAT and CDR2 FQDESV (reference sequence).